This T cell receptor (beta chain) was retrieved from a study of shared clonotypes between healthy human individuals (dated by TCRdb to 2020 to 2022). A note on the overall study: Three men and a couple of women, aged 18 to 49 years, made up the cohort. To estimate repertoire size and how much clonotype sharing occurs between individuals, the study deeply sequenced the blood TCR repertoires of roughly 5 healthy adults. Different laboratories and diverse techniques were used to prepare libraries and sequence TCR repertoires, to increase sequencing depth and limit assay-specific biases. For each donor, three plates each were used for CD4 naive and CD4 memory, two plates were used for CD8 naive, and one plate was used for CD8 memory. Leukapheresis yielded between about 0.9 and 10 billion PBMCs per donor. Findings and caveats that apply to the study as a whole: The genetic and exposure-history diversity represented was limited by the small number of donors. Based on pairwise subsampling, the degree of clonotype sharing among donors was expected to be affected by sequencing depth. Higher generation probabilities were observed for clonotypes shared by all four sorted-subset donors than for non-shared clonotypes. Only blood was sampled, and tissue TCR repertoires likely differ from those in blood. Naive subsets generally had larger estimated clonotype richness than memory subsets did. Across a handful of donors, approximately 5% of naive CD4, over 3% of naive CD8, roughly 2.2% of memory CD4, and 0.4% to 0.45% of memory CD8 clonotypes were shared. Rarefaction of sorted-subset datasets indicated incomplete sequencing despite the large sequencing depth.

For the CD8 naive samples, CD45RO-negative cells were positively selected for CCR7, yielding a CD45RA+CCR7+ population from which TemRA cells were excluded. Donors were healthy HIV-negative adults with no recently reported acute infections or vaccinations. Every donor was a Caucasian adult residing in Nashville, Tennessee, USA. Blood was obtained by leukapheresis, after which PBMCs were separated by Ficoll-Histopaque density gradient centrifugation and cryopreserved in liquid nitrogen vapor phase. Purity and quantity of every magnetically sorted T cell population were checked by analytical flow cytometry. Genomic DNA was isolated from each sorted fraction and quantified by UV absorbance on a Nanodrop 2000c. Using the deep immunoSEQ assay, TCR CDR3 regions were amplified from genomic DNA by multiplex PCR. Genomic DNA extracted from each cell subset was distributed evenly over all wells of several immunoSEQ 96-well plates, and each plate served as one replicate. Each replicate PCR for sorted subsets received roughly 0.2 ug genomic DNA, equal to about 30,000 T cell genomes. The purified libraries were quantified using a Qubit 3.0 fluorometer, sized with a Bioanalyzer 2100, and then quantified again using the KAPA Library Quantification kit. Every immunoSEQ 96-well plate was sequenced on a separate single-read 150-cycle Illumina NextSeq 550 flow cell. For the original study's pipeline: Because only junctional sequences without quality scores were contained in the immunoSEQ output, filtering matching that applied to full-length reads could not be performed. To assign V/J genes and CDR3, sequences were annotated against IMGT germline references using PyIR, a Python wrapper for IgBLAST v1.9. Reads were filtered out if the reads had weak V/J assignments (E-value above 1e-6), no CDR3, stop codons, out-of-frame junctions, or ambiguous translated residues. V3J clonotypes were defined as sequences sharing the same inferred V gene, J gene, and CDR3 amino acid sequence. The percentage overlap between two repertoires was calculated by dividing the number of shared unique clonotypes by the size of the smaller repertoire. Richness of each repertoire was evaluated using RTK rarefaction, the Chao1 estimator, and Recon v2.1 estimates of unobserved clonotypes. For all TCRbeta clonotypes obtained by the gDNA method from several donors, generation probabilities were computed with OLGA. This is the immuneACCESS table as TCRdb keeps it, with only in-frame sequences that have V and J called. A part of the clones is gone; compared with another copy, unresolved V genes explain less than half, and the rest is unexplained. V and J calls and clone size are those listed in that table; D and trimming were worked out from the DNA. The sample has some 2,000,000 clones on record, about 95% of them singletons. The leading ten clones occupy about 1.1% of the sample.

The junction carries 11 bases between V and J, which are trimmed by 8 bases and 6 bases respectively. According to the germline V gene, CDR1 reads SNHLY and CDR2 reads FYNNEI. The CDR3 has 11 amino acids, counting the end cysteine and phenylalanine. This entry keeps only the CDR3 DNA: 33 bases, framed from base 1. As concerns this clone: Its antigen has not been determined. No base quality values were provided; no much bigger clone lies one nucleotide off.

Sequences were obtained from naive CD8+ T cells sorted from blood. This specimen's cell subset or site label, per the study, means: CD45RA+CCR7+. The receptor chain draws on TRBV2 and TRBJ2-7; the D gene is perhaps TRBD2, on 5 matching bases. The receptor's source is a man aged 18 to 29 in good health. The nucleotides read TGTGCCAGCGACCTCGAGGGCGAGCAGTACTTC. Its translation is CASDLEGEQYF.